What follows are 13 T cell receptor beta chains derived from one specimen sequenced in a study of regulatory T cells in long-lasting Graves disease. The time point is: persistent/refractory GD, antithyroid drugs over 5 years with positive TRAb. TCR sequences were obtained from RNA taken from PBMCs. Through Arm-PCR of CDR3 regions and iRepertoire HTBI primers, TCR beta libraries were built. From the multiplex PCR reads, TCRdb called clonotypes with MiXCR, one entry per CDR3 protein. The sample yields more than 300,000 distinct CDR3 sequences, about 20% seen once. The source was peripheral blood mononuclear cells (PBMCs), collected when the disease was refractory, from a patient treated with antithyroid drugs. These receptors originate from a female donor with Graves disease.

The table lists this clonotype with a few counts. This sequence joins TRBV14 and TRBJ1-2; weak D call: TRBD1 (5 bases). Trimming pared 2 bases from V and 3 bases from J, leaving 16 bases between. This CDR3 has 16 amino acids. The germline gives CDR1 SGHDN, CDR2 FVKESK. For the CDR3, the DNA is TGTGCCAGCAGCCAACAAACAGGTTTATCCTACTATGGCTACACCTTC. As protein: CASSQQTGLSYYGYTF.

Of note for this clonotype: This may stem from a read error, because a much larger clone lies one nucleotide away. V is TRBV20-1 and J is TRBJ2-5, with 8 positions matching TRBD2. Germline CDR1 reads DFQATT; CDR2 reads SNEGSKA (reference sequence). The CDR3 is 13 amino acids. In DNA form, the CDR3 reads TGCAGTGTTAGACGGACTAGCTGGGAGACCCAGTACTTC. Its protein product is CSVRRTSWETQYF.

This clonotype was detected only a few times. The chain carries TRBV29-1 and TRBJ2-6; perhaps TRBD2 as D (6 bases). Germline V gene sequence: CDR1 SQVTM, CDR2 ANQGSEA. The germline V and J ends were trimmed by 4 bases and 0 bases, with 10 bases remaining between them. The CDR3 length is 15 residues. CDR3 bases: TGCAGCGTTGGGGGGAGGAGCTCTGGGGCCAACGTCCTGACTTTC. Translation gives CSVGGRSSGANVLTF.

This clonotype was seen many times. V and J are TRBV7-8 and TRBJ1-2; TRBD1 is a possible D gene (5 bases). This CDR3 region has 14 residues. The germline gives CDR1 SGHVS, CDR2 FQNEAQ. The V end lost 5 bases, the J end lost 5 bases, and 15 bases lay between the germline ends. CDR3 protein: CASSLRLAGYGYTF. CDR3 nucleotide sequence: TGTGCCAGCAGCCTCAGACTGGCAGGGTATGGCTACACCTTC.

In its sample, this clonotype was seen many times. The chain combines TRBV12-3 or TRBV12-4 with TRBJ2-7, with TRBD2 matching 10 bases. V lost 2 bases, J lost 6 bases, and 7 bases stayed unmatched. The CDR3 has 15 amino acids. The DNA of the CDR3 is TGTGCCAGCAGTTTAAGCGGGGGGGAGTTCGCCGAGCAGTACTTC. Translated: CASSLSGGEFAEQYF.

To note about this clonotype: One base away lies a much larger clone, so this may be a sequencing read error. The rearrangement uses TRBV12-3 or TRBV12-4 and TRBJ1-2, with D unclear. The V gene lost 6 bases and the J gene lost 8 bases, with 16 bases spanning the gap. This CDR3 region has 13 residues. Here the CDR3 reads CASSHDATLGYTF. CDR3 in DNA: TGTGCCAGCAGCCACGACGCGACTCTCGGCTACACCTTC.

The chain employs TRBV6-2 or TRBV6-3 and TRBJ2-7; D is possibly TRBD2 (6 bases). Trimming removed 4 bases from V and 2 bases from J, with 18 bases in between. Germline-derived CDR1 and CDR2 are MNHEY and SVGEGT. The CDR3 sequence is 16 residues long. DNA of the CDR3: TGTGCCAGCAGTTCAAAGGTTCTCCGGAGGGCCTACGAGCAGTACTTC. Protein product: CASSSKVLRRAYEQYF.

This clonotype was seen at least ten times. J is TRBJ2-5 and V is TRBV29-1; the D is unclear. The germline gives CDR1 SQVTM, CDR2 ANQGSEA. V gave up 3 bases and J gave up 1 base, with 9 bases separating them. CDR3 length: 13 amino acids. The CDR3 DNA is TGCAGCGTTGATGGACGGGTCCAAGAGACCCAGTACTTC. It translates to CSVDGRVQETQYF.

This clonotype was counted ten times or more. This sequence joins TRBV7-2 and TRBJ2-2, with D unresolved. The CDR3 covers 15 residues. Trimming cost V 3 bases and J 3 bases, with 11 bases left between them. Germline V gives CDR1 SGHTA, CDR2 FQGNSA. The CDR3 reads CASSFSAADTGELFF. CDR3 coding DNA: TGTGCCAGCAGCTTTTCCGCCGCAGACACCGGGGAGCTGTTTTTT.

This clonotype was counted ten times or more. This chain links TRBV11-3 with TRBJ1-1; possibly TRBD1 for D (5 bases). V lost 4 bases and J 1 base, leaving 10 bases between the germline ends. The CDR3 extends over 14 amino acids. Germline values: CDR1 SGHNT, CDR2 YENEEA. CDR3: CASSSPRGNTEAFF. CDR3 bases: TGTGCCAGCAGCTCCCCGAGGGGGAACACTGAAGCTTTCTTT.

The J gene is TRBJ2-2, the V gene TRBV20-1; D is possibly TRBD2 (5 bases). Trimming left V 3 bases short and J 1 base short, with 6 bases between. This CDR3 comprises 13 residues. CDR1 and CDR2 (germline): DFQATT, SNEGSKA (reference sequence). CDR3 amino acids: CSASGVNTGELFF. Written as DNA, the CDR3 is TGCAGTGCTAGCGGGGTGAACACCGGGGAGCTGTTTTTT.

The rearrangement joins TRBV13 to TRBJ1-2, with D tentatively TRBD1 (6 bases). V dropped 5 bases and J dropped 5 bases, with 15 bases sitting between them. Germline V gene data show CDR1 as PRHDT and CDR2 as FYEKMQ (reference sequence). The CDR3 contains 14 residues. CDR3 DNA: TGTGCCAGCAGCCGAGGACAGTCCTATTATGGCTACACCTTC. This translates into CASSRGQSYYGYTF.

This clonotype was detected ten times or more. The chain links TRBV6-1 to TRBJ2-5; no firm D call. CDR3 size: 14 residues. V shed 2 bases and J shed 5 bases, with 12 bases lying between them. Germline loops: CDR1 MNHNS, CDR2 SASEGT. CDR3 nucleotide sequence: TGTGCCAGCAGTGAAAGGACCGGCCTGGAGACCCAGTACTTC. Translating gives CASSERTGLETQYF.